The 29 T cell receptor beta chains below come from one sample, sequenced in a study of beta chain features in type 1 diabetes. Their specific antigens are unknown. Overall study findings and caveats: All four CD4+ subsets from Type 1 diabetes patients carried moderately but significantly shorter TCRB CDR3s.

The isolated RNA, all of it, was reverse transcribed, so expressed TCRB transcripts were what got sequenced. Sequenced by immunoSEQ multiplex PCR; TCRdb stores in-frame clones only, minus some. This sample has some 160,000 clones; about 9% occur once, and the top ten carry about 0.65%. Material: central memory CD4+ T cells from blood. These receptors came from a woman in her twenties or thirties with type 1 diabetes.

This CDR3 is CASSEQRLGVDEQFF. The CDR3, as DNA: TGTGCCAGCAGTGAACAGAGACTAGGGGTCGATGAGCAGTTCTTC. The V call is TRBV2, the J call TRBJ2-1; the D gene is possibly TRBD2 (6 bases). This CDR3 has 15 residues. Germline V gene lookup returns CDR1 SNHLY and CDR2 FYNNEI. The ends were cut back, 2 bases at V and 8 bases at J, with 16 bases in the middle.

V gene TRBV27 combines with J gene TRBJ2-3, with 12 bases matching TRBD2. Unmatched junction bases numbered 7, after V lost 6 bases and J lost 3 bases. Germline CDR1 reads MNHEY; CDR2 reads SMNVEV (reference sequence). The CDR3 extends over 16 amino acids. DNA of the CDR3: TGTGCCAGCAGAAGACTAGCGGGAGATTCGACAGATACGCAGTATTTT. Its protein is CASRRLAGDSTDTQYF.

V is TRBV13 and J is TRBJ2-6; the D is unclear. V lost 5 bases and J 7 bases, leaving 3 bases between the germline ends. Germline assignment: CDR1 PRHDT and CDR2 FYEKMQ (reference sequence). CDR3 length: 11 amino acids. The CDR3 reads CASSLANVLTF. As DNA, the CDR3 is TGTGCCAGCAGCCTCGCCAACGTCCTGACTTTC.

V usage is TRBV28 and J usage is TRBJ1-1; the match to TRBD1 covers 9 bases. J was trimmed by 3 bases and V by 7 bases; bases with no gene match: 6. Germline V gene sequence: CDR1 MDHEN, CDR2 SYDVKM. The CDR3 sequence is 14 residues long. CDR3 DNA: TGTGCCAGCACCCTACAGGGGGCCGACACTGAAGCTTTCTTT. Translating it yields CASTLQGADTEAFF.

The genes are TRBV5-1 and TRBJ2-1; 10 bases are shared with TRBD2. The CDR3 runs 15 residues. J lost 9 bases, V lost 4 bases, and 10 bases had no gene match. CDR1 is SGHRS, CDR2 YFSETQ, per germline. The chain's CDR3 is CASSLTGTSESEQFF. The CDR3 DNA sequence: TGCGCCAGCAGCCTGACCGGGACTAGCGAGTCTGAGCAGTTCTTC. Drawing the rest from reference TRBV5-1 and TRBJ2-1, the complete variable domain is KAGVTQTPRYLIKTRGQQVTLSCSPISGHRSVSWYQQTPGQGLQFLFEYFSETQRNKGNFPGRFSGRQFSNSRSEMNVSTLELGDSALYLCASSLTGTSESEQFFGPGTRLTVL.

The rearrangement links TRBV18 to TRBJ1-4; TRBD1 aligns across 7 bases. CDR3 length equals 13 residues. The V gene end was trimmed by 5 bases and the J gene end by 8 bases; junction bases not matched to a gene: 5. From germline, CDR1 is KGHSH and CDR2 LQKENI. The CDR3 DNA reads TGTGCCAGCTCATCTTCACAGGGGGAAAAACTGTTTTTT. This sequence encodes CASSSSQGEKLFF.

This clone was seen a few times. The chain carries TRBV19 and TRBJ2-3; possible D gene TRBD1, 5 bases. Germline V lookup: CDR1 LNHDA, CDR2 SQIVND (reference sequence). CDR3 size: 13 residues. V was pared by 7 bases and J by 6 bases, with 14 bases between. CDR3 amino acids: CASMEWGKDTQYF. CDR3 in DNA: TGTGCCAGTATGGAGTGGGGCAAGGATACGCAGTATTTT.

This clone occurred a few times. The chain combines TRBV4-1 with TRBJ2-2, with TRBD1 identical over 12 bases. Germline CDR1 reads MGHRA; CDR2 reads YSYEKL. The CDR3 is 20 residues long. V shed 6 bases and J 5 bases; nucleotides not matched to a gene: 19. The CDR3 sequence is CASRGTRDRGHVGGTGELFF. The CDR3 DNA follows: TGCGCCAGCAGGGGAACCCGGGACAGGGGGCATGTAGGGGGAACCGGGGAGCTGTTTTTT.

In this sample, this clone turned up many times. The rearrangement uses TRBV28 and TRBJ2-7; D is possibly TRBD1 (6 bases). V lost 8 bases and J 4 bases, leaving 18 bases between the germline ends. Per germline, CDR1 MDHEN and CDR2 SYDVKM. This CDR3 has 14 amino acids. CDR3 in amino acids: CASYARGSLYEQYF. The CDR3 coding sequence is TGTGCCAGCTACGCCAGGGGCTCCCTTTACGAGCAGTACTTC.

The J gene is TRBJ2-7, the V gene TRBV9, with 10 bases that match TRBD2. CDR1 and CDR2 (germline): SGDLS, YYNGEE. Unmatched junction bases numbered 8, after V lost 4 bases and J lost 4 bases. The CDR3 is made up of 15 amino acids. The CDR3 DNA follows: TGTGCCAGCAGCCCCCGTGGGACTAGCGTATACGAGCAGTACTTC. This translates into CASSPRGTSVYEQYF.

The chain links TRBV4-2 to TRBJ2-5, with TRBD1 as a possible D gene (6 bases). V was cut by 0 bases and J by 5 bases, with 10 bases left in between. The CDR3 runs 14 residues. Germline CDR1 reads LGHNA; CDR2 reads YNFKEQ. The CDR3 DNA follows: TGTGCCAGCAGCCAAGAGCAGAGGGGGGAGACCCAGTACTTC. It is translated as CASSQEQRGETQYF.

The rearrangement uses TRBV30 and TRBJ1-1; TRBD1 is a possible D gene (6 bases). V shed 1 base and J shed 10 bases, with 10 bases lying between them. CDR3 length: 11 amino acids. Germline values: CDR1 GTSNPN, CDR2 SVGIG (reference sequence). CDR3 in amino acids: CAWSGQEVAFF. The CDR3 DNA sequence: TGTGCCTGGAGTGGACAGGAGGTAGCTTTCTTT.

This clone was detected only a few times. J is TRBJ2-7 and V is TRBV6-5, with TRBD2 identical over 11 bases. In germline, CDR1 is MNHEY, CDR2 SVGAGI. Trimming took 4 bases from V and 7 from J; bases not matched to a gene: 9. This CDR3 region has 15 residues. The CDR3, as DNA: TGTGCCAGCAGTTCCACCATAGCGGGAGGGAGGGAGCAGTACTTC. It specifies CASSSTIAGGREQYF.

In this sample, this clone turned up a few times. The chain is built from TRBV29-1 and TRBJ2-7, with TRBD2 matching over 10 bases. Trimming at V came to 7 bases and at J to 2 bases, leaving 5 bases not matched to a gene. Per the germline V gene, CDR1 is SQVTM and CDR2 is ANQGSEA. The CDR3 is made up of 13 amino acids. CDR3 in amino acids: CSASGRDTYEQYF. The DNA for the CDR3 is TGCAGCGCAAGCGGGAGGGACACCTACGAGCAGTACTTC.

This clone was recorded at least ten times. This rearrangement joins TRBV30 to TRBJ2-7, with TRBD2 as a possible D gene (6 bases). V was clipped by 4 bases and J by 0 bases, with 13 bases between them. The CDR3 is made up of 14 amino acids. Germline CDR1 reads GTSNPN; CDR2 reads SVGIG (reference sequence). The CDR3, as DNA: TGTGCCTGGAATCTCGCGGGGAGCTCCTACGAGCAGTACTTC. Residues: CAWNLAGSSYEQYF.

The chain is built from TRBV7-9 and TRBJ1-1, with TRBD1 identical over 9 bases. The CDR3 has 13 residues. Germline CDR1 and CDR2: SEHNR and FQNEAQ (reference sequence). Germline trimming cut 5 bases from V and 7 bases from J; bases unmatched to any gene: 5. The CDR3 region has the DNA TGTGCCAGCAGCCTTACAGGGGGCCGTGAAGCTTTCTTT. Its protein product is CASSLTGGREAFF.

This clone turned up a few times. The chain has TRBV9 and TRBJ2-1, with D possibly TRBD2 on 7 matching bases. The germline gives CDR1 SGDLS, CDR2 YYNGEE. There are 17 residues in the CDR3. Between the trimmed V and J ends, which lost 4 bases and 5 bases, there was a span of 22 bases. The CDR3 DNA sequence: TGTGCCAGCAGCCCCCTCAGTGGGGGGGGCCGCGACAATGAGCAGTTCTTC. It encodes CASSPLSGGGRDNEQFF.

This clone was seen more than once but under ten times. The chain uses TRBV28 and TRBJ1-5; no firm D call. Germline values: CDR1 MDHEN, CDR2 SYDVKM. The CDR3 is 12 residues long. Between the trimmed V and J ends, which lost 6 bases and 7 bases, there was a span of 10 bases. CDR3 in amino acids: CASSGEFQPQHF. The CDR3 DNA reads as TGTGCCAGCAGCGGGGAGTTCCAGCCCCAGCATTTT.

The chain links TRBV30 to TRBJ2-5; D may be TRBD2 (7 bases). The CDR3 length is 13 residues. Germline V CDR1 and CDR2: GTSNPN, SVGIG (reference sequence). Between the trimmed V and J ends, which lost 3 bases and 4 bases, there was a span of 12 bases. CDR3 nucleotide sequence: TGTGCCTGGAGAGGGGGGGTAAGAGAGACCCAGTACTTC. This translates into CAWRGGVRETQYF.

J is TRBJ2-1 and V is TRBV11-2, with a tentative D call TRBD2 (6 bases). V was trimmed by 1 base and J by 4 bases, leaving 11 bases between them. Germline V lookup: CDR1 SGHAT, CDR2 FQNNGV. The length of the CDR3 is 15 residues. DNA of the CDR3: TGTGCCAGCAGCTTAGGGTCGGGAGCTTACAATGAGCAGTTCTTC. It specifies CASSLGSGAYNEQFF.

This clone has more than one count but fewer than ten. The chain joins TRBV28 to TRBJ1-1; D uncertain. This CDR3 region has 15 residues. Germline CDR1 is MDHEN and CDR2 is SYDVKM. The ends were cut back, 5 bases at V and 7 bases at J, with 20 bases in the middle. The CDR3 DNA sequence: TGTGCCAGCAGTCTACGGGATTCCAGATTCCTTGAAGCTTTCTTT. Encoded protein: CASSLRDSRFLEAFF.

The chain has TRBV11-2 and TRBJ2-1; 7 bases are shared with TRBD2. CDR1 and CDR2 (germline): SGHAT, FQNNGV. V lost 1 base to trimming and J lost 1 base; unmatched junction nucleotides: 4. The CDR3 totals 16 residues. CDR3 sequence reads: CASSLVVGGSYNEQFF. In nucleotides, the CDR3 is TGTGCCAGCAGCTTAGTGGTGGGAGGGTCCTACAATGAGCAGTTCTTC.

This sequence joins TRBV5-5 and TRBJ2-7; 7 nucleotides match TRBD2. V was clipped by 4 bases and J by 4 bases; unmatched bases: 2. Germline assignment: CDR1 SGHKS and CDR2 YYEKEE (reference sequence). The CDR3 covers 12 residues. The CDR3 DNA is TGTGCCAGCAGCCCGGGACTATACGAGCAGTACTTC. Its translation: CASSPGLYEQYF.

This clone appeared a few times. V gene TRBV10-3 combines with J gene TRBJ1-1; D gene unclear. Germline assignment: CDR1 ENHRY and CDR2 SYGVKD. The CDR3 spans 12 residues. Trimming removed 7 bases from V and 1 base from J, with 7 bases in between. The CDR3 region is CAIKSGNTEAFF. In nucleotides, the CDR3 is TGTGCCATCAAATCAGGGAACACTGAAGCTTTCTTT.

The J gene is TRBJ2-1, the V gene TRBV4-1; TRBD1 matches at 8 bases. J was trimmed by 1 base and V by 5 bases; bases with no gene match: 10. Germline lookup yields CDR1 MGHRA and CDR2 YSYEKL. The CDR3 runs to 17 residues. The CDR3 region has the DNA TGCGCCAGCAGCGCCGACAGGGGACGTAGGTCCTACAATGAGCAGTTCTTC. It is translated as CASSADRGRRSYNEQFF.

This clone was picked up a small number of times. The rearrangement links TRBV7-9 to TRBJ2-7; 9 bases are a match to TRBD2. The CDR3 extends over 17 amino acids. CDR1 SEHNR and CDR2 FQNEAQ come from the germline V gene (reference sequence). V dropped 5 bases and J dropped 5; count of bases not matched to a gene: 16. Here the CDR3 reads CASSLRVGAGGPNEQYF. The CDR3 coding sequence is TGTGCCAGCAGCCTCCGTGTAGGTGCGGGAGGGCCCAACGAGCAGTACTTC.

In this sample, this clone turned up a few times. This chain uses TRBV7-2 with TRBJ2-1; the match to TRBD2 covers 8 bases. This CDR3 comprises 18 residues. Germline V gene data show CDR1 as SGHTA and CDR2 as FQGNSA. Trimming removed 4 bases from V and 3 bases from J; junction bases left unmatched: 14. The DNA for the CDR3 is TGTGCCAGCAGCTCCACTCGGACAAGCGGGAGAGACTACAATGAGCAGTTCTTC. Translated: CASSSTRTSGRDYNEQFF. Combining the CDR3 with reference TRBV7-2 and TRBJ2-1 gives the whole variable domain GAGVSQSPSNKVTEKGKDVELRCDPISGHTALYWYRQSLGQGLEFLIYFQGNSAPDKSGLPSDRFSAERTGGSVSTLTIQRTQQEDSAVYLCASSSTRTSGRDYNEQFFGPGTRLTVL.

The rearrangement links TRBV30 to TRBJ1-1; D possibly corresponds to TRBD1 (6 bases). This CDR3 spans 13 amino acids. V lost 3 bases and J 4 bases, leaving 12 bases between the germline ends. Germline CDR1 GTSNPN, CDR2 SVGIG (reference sequence). The DNA for the CDR3 is TGTGCCTGGAGCAGGGGAGGGGGCACTGAAGCTTTCTTT. Residues: CAWSRGGGTEAFF.

This clone was counted a few times. The rearrangement uses TRBV2 and TRBJ1-4; D is unresolved. Germline V lookup: CDR1 SNHLY, CDR2 FYNNEI. The length of the CDR3 is 11 residues. Trimming removed 9 bases from V and 7 bases from J, with 9 bases in between. The DNA of the CDR3 is TGTGCCAGTGCGCTTCCTGAAAAACTGTTTTTT. Protein sequence: CASALPEKLFF.